The 21 T cell receptor beta chains in this list originate from one sample, sequenced in a study of cytomegalovirus exposure and HLA in healthy donors. Primers: 60 Vbeta forward and 13 Jbeta reverse. Only in-frame clones appear in the TCRdb table, and some are missing; sequencing was by immunoSEQ multiplex PCR. The sample includes about 160,000 clones. Material: PBMCs. Source of these receptors: a woman aged 50 to 60 in good health and CMV-seronegative.

The chain has TRBV7-9 and TRBJ1-2, with D possibly being TRBD1 (6 bases). The CDR3 is 12 amino acids. V gave up 5 bases and J gave up 9 bases, with 13 bases separating them. Germline V CDR1 and CDR2: SEHNR, FQNEAQ (reference sequence). The CDR3 bases are TGTGCCAGCAGCGCAACCCAGGGGAGCTACACCTTC. Translating it yields CASSATQGSYTF.

This sequence joins TRBV28 and TRBJ1-5; D gene ambiguous. CDR1 MDHEN and CDR2 SYDVKM come from the germline V gene. The CDR3 length is 14 residues. Between the trimmed V and J ends, which lost 2 bases and 5 bases, there was a span of 10 bases. CDR3 DNA: TGTGCCAGCAGTTTAGGGCAGTTGCATCAGCCCCAGCATTTT. Protein sequence: CASSLGQLHQPQHF.

The chain combines TRBV5-1 with TRBJ2-5; no clear D. V was pared by 0 bases and J by 4 bases, with 10 bases between. Germline CDR1 and CDR2: SGHRS and YFSETQ. This CDR3 is 14 amino acids long. The CDR3 region is CASSLDVMRETQYF. The CDR3 region has the DNA TGCGCCAGCAGCTTGGATGTGATGAGAGAGACCCAGTACTTC. The whole variable domain, remainder taken from reference TRBV5-1 and TRBJ2-5, is KAGVTQTPRYLIKTRGQQVTLSCSPISGHRSVSWYQQTPGQGLQFLFEYFSETQRNKGNFPGRFSGRQFSNSRSEMNVSTLELGDSALYLCASSLDVMRETQYFGPGTRLLVL.

The rearrangement links TRBV7-8 to TRBJ2-2; TRBD2 agrees at 8 bases. This CDR3 comprises 16 residues. V dropped 5 bases and J dropped 6; count of bases not matched to a gene: 11. Germline V lookup: CDR1 SGHVS, CDR2 FQNEAQ. CDR3 DNA sequence: TGTGCCAGCAGCCTTAGGGGGACTAGGGACGCCGGGGAGCTGTTTTTT. Residues: CASSLRGTRDAGELFF.

The rearrangement links TRBV28 to TRBJ2-3, with 12 bases aligning to TRBD2. Per the germline V gene, CDR1 is MDHEN and CDR2 is SYDVKM. The V segment lost 5 bases and the J segment 4 bases; nucleotides outside the gene matches: 7. The CDR3 consists of 16 residues. CDR3 in amino acids: CASSTQTSGGADTQYF. The DNA for the CDR3 is TGTGCCAGCAGTACGCAGACTAGCGGGGGAGCAGATACGCAGTATTTT.

The CDR3 DNA reads as TGTGCCAGCAGCCGACAGGGGGCAAGCAATCAGCCCCAGCATTTT. Encoded protein: CASSRQGASNQPQHF. This rearrangement joins TRBV5-6 to TRBJ1-5, with 10 bases aligning to TRBD1. CDR1 is SGHDT and CDR2 is YYEEEE in the germline V gene. Trimming cost V 4 bases and J 1 base; bases outside gene matches: 2. The length of the CDR3 is 15 residues.

The CDR3 nucleotides are TGTGCCTGGAGTAAACAGTTCTACGAGCAGTACTTC. It specifies CAWSKQFYEQYF. J is TRBJ2-7 and V is TRBV30; D not certain. CDR1 and CDR2 (germline): GTSNPN, SVGIG (reference sequence). V lost 2 bases and J lost 3, with 8 bases in between. This CDR3 is built from 12 residues.

The chain couples TRBV23-1 to TRBJ2-5; maybe TRBD1 (6 bases). TRBV23-1 is classed as an ORF, of uncertain function. V lost 2 bases and J lost 4, with 14 bases in between. This CDR3 comprises 15 residues. The CDR3 DNA is TGCGCCAGCAGTCAAAGAGACAGGACCGGAGAGACCCAGTACTTC. This translates into CASSQRDRTGETQYF.

The genes are TRBV7-2 and TRBJ1-5; possibly TRBD1 for D (6 bases). The CDR3 is 15 residues long. With 7 bases removed from V and 2 bases from J, the gap between germline ends came to 15 bases. Germline V CDR1 and CDR2: SGHTA, FQGNSA. CDR3 sequence reads: CASTVDSLGNQPQHF. The CDR3 DNA reads TGTGCCAGCACGGTGGACAGTCTGGGCAATCAGCCCCAGCATTTT.

The chain joins TRBV5-4 to TRBJ1-2; no firm D call. V lost 0 bases to trimming and J lost 5 bases, with 17 bases between them. Germline V lookup: CDR1 SGHNT, CDR2 YYREEE (reference sequence). CDR3 length: 16 residues. In DNA form, the CDR3 reads TGTGCCAGCAGCTTGGGAGTGGTAGGACTGGGGTATGGCTACACCTTC. It is translated as CASSLGVVGLGYGYTF.

This sequence joins TRBV11-3 and TRBJ1-1; D unclear. CDR1 is SGHNT, CDR2 YENEEA, per germline. The CDR3 runs 16 residues. The V and J ends lost 5 bases and 0 bases respectively, with 16 bases between them. The CDR3 reads CASSLCGGTLNTEAFF. The CDR3 DNA is TGTGCCAGCAGCCTCTGCGGCGGTACTTTGAACACTGAAGCTTTCTTT.

The chain couples TRBV11-2 to TRBJ1-4, with D unclear. The germline gives CDR1 SGHAT, CDR2 FQNNGV. The ends were cut back, 2 bases at V and 13 bases at J, with 14 bases in the middle. There are 13 residues in the CDR3. The CDR3 nucleotides read TGTGCCAGCAGCTTAACAACAACCCCCACACTGTTTTTT. This translates into CASSLTTTPTLFF.

This chain links TRBV28 with TRBJ1-2, with 7 bases aligning to TRBD1. After removal of 6 bases from V and 5 bases from J, the junction contained 9 bases not matched to a gene. The CDR3 spans 14 residues. Germline V gives CDR1 MDHEN, CDR2 SYDVKM. The chain's CDR3 is CASSLGTEIYGYTF. The CDR3 DNA is TGTGCCAGCAGCCTCGGGACAGAGATTTATGGCTACACCTTC.

CDR3 sequence: CASSPTGSGGNTIYF. The CDR3 DNA sequence: TGTGCCAGCTCACCAACGGGGAGTGGAGGAAACACCATATATTTT. The chain links TRBV18 to TRBJ1-3; D ambiguous. Trimming removed 2 bases at V and 4 bases at J, with 12 bases between. The CDR3 totals 15 residues. In germline, CDR1 is KGHSH, CDR2 LQKENI.

This rearrangement joins TRBV9 to TRBJ1-4, with 7 bases lining up with TRBD1. Germline CDR1 and CDR2: SGDLS and YYNGEE. The CDR3 loop spans 15 amino acids. Unmatched junction bases numbered 7, after V lost 0 bases and J lost 8 bases. The CDR3 loop is CASSVAGQGGEKLFF. The CDR3 nucleotides are TGTGCCAGCAGCGTAGCTGGCCAGGGGGGAGAAAAACTGTTTTTT.

The chain couples TRBV6-5 to TRBJ2-3; D call uncertain. This CDR3 is 13 amino acids long. The germline V gene has CDR1 MNHEY and CDR2 SVGAGI. V lost 6 bases and J 6 bases, leaving 13 bases between the germline ends. This CDR3 is CASREPSADTQYF. The CDR3 DNA follows: TGTGCCAGCAGGGAGCCCTCGGCGGATACGCAGTATTTT.

The gene calls are TRBV10-3 and TRBJ2-7; tentatively, D is TRBD1 (5 bases). Trimming stripped 6 bases from V and 5 bases from J, with 11 bases between. Germline CDR1 ENHRY, CDR2 SYGVKD. The CDR3 totals 12 residues. CDR3 coding DNA: TGTGCCATCAGACAGGATGAAGACGAGCAGTACTTC. Protein: CAIRQDEDEQYF.

This rearrangement joins TRBV5-1 to TRBJ1-5; 10 bases match TRBD1. CDR1 and CDR2 from the germline V gene are SGHRS and YFSETQ. The length of the CDR3 is 15 residues. Losses at the gene ends were 4 bases for V and 5 bases for J; bases not matched to a gene: 6. CDR3 amino acids: CASSTGTGAHQPQHF. The CDR3 region has the DNA TGCGCCAGCAGCACCGGGACAGGGGCTCATCAGCCCCAGCATTTT.

The chain links TRBV4-1 to TRBJ2-5, with D maybe TRBD2 (6 bases). The CDR3 consists of 14 residues. The V end was cut by 0 bases, the J end by 2 bases, with 7 bases between. From germline, CDR1 is MGHRA and CDR2 YSYEKL. The CDR3 nucleotides read TGCGCCAGCAGCCAAGATCGGGGGCAAGAGACCCAGTACTTC. Protein product: CASSQDRGQETQYF.

This chain joins TRBV4-2 and TRBJ2-7; 8 bases match TRBD2. The V gene's germline CDR1 is LGHNA and CDR2 YNFKEQ. The junction had 8 bases not matched to a gene; V was cut back by 7 bases and J by 6 bases. The CDR3 runs to 13 residues. The CDR3 nucleotides are TGTGCCAGCACGGGAGCGGGAGTAGCCGAGCAGTACTTC. Amino acids: CASTGAGVAEQYF.

The gene calls are TRBV5-1 and TRBJ1-3; D is possibly TRBD1 (5 bases). Germline assignment: CDR1 SGHRS and CDR2 YFSETQ. V dropped 1 base and J dropped 0 bases, with 11 bases sitting between them. The CDR3 sequence is 16 residues long. CDR3 sequence reads: CASSLTDGGSGNTIYF. In DNA form, the CDR3 reads TGCGCCAGCAGCTTGACGGACGGGGGCTCTGGAAACACCATATATTTT.